The 32 T cell receptor beta chains given below trace back to one sample, sequenced in a study of cytomegalovirus exposure and HLA in healthy donors. The PCR had 60 Vbeta and 13 Jbeta primers. Measured with immunoSEQ multiplex PCR; TCRdb has only the in-frame clones, and not every one. The profile covers some 70,000 clones, with roughly 65% appearing a single time and around 15% taken by the ten largest. Sequenced: PBMCs. These receptors all stem from a male donor in good health and CMV-seropositive.

This clone appeared a few times. The chain joins TRBV5-1 to TRBJ2-7; tentatively, D is TRBD2 (6 bases). Trimming cost V 4 bases and J 0 bases, with 11 bases left between them. The CDR3 has 14 residues. Germline V gene data show CDR1 as SGHRS and CDR2 as YFSETQ. CDR3 sequence: CASSPRTNSYEQYF. CDR3 nucleotide sequence: TGCGCCAGCAGCCCACGGACTAACTCCTACGAGCAGTACTTC.

V is TRBV6-5 and J is TRBJ1-1; tentative D call: TRBD1 (6 bases). This CDR3 contains 15 residues. CDR1 MNHEY and CDR2 SVGAGI come from the germline V gene. The ends were cut back, 6 bases at V and 1 base at J, with 15 bases in the middle. The CDR3 DNA sequence: TGTGCCAGCAGGCTAATGACAGGCGAGAACACTGAAGCTTTCTTT. This encodes CASRLMTGENTEAFF.

The chain links TRBV11-2 to TRBJ1-1; no reliable D call. Germline loops: CDR1 SGHAT, CDR2 FQNNGV. Trimming took off 1 base at V and 1 base at J, with 7 bases between the two ends. The CDR3 runs 14 residues. The CDR3 nucleotides are TGTGCCAGCAGCTTAGCCAACGGGAACACTGAAGCTTTCTTT. It yields the protein CASSLANGNTEAFF.

The chain combines TRBV5-4 with TRBJ2-3; D is perhaps TRBD2 (6 bases). Trimming removed 4 bases from V and 6 bases from J, with 24 bases in between. Germline V gene data show CDR1 as SGHNT and CDR2 as YYREEE (reference sequence). The CDR3 runs 17 residues. CDR3 in amino acids: CASSPVRFGPGGDTQYF. The DNA for the CDR3 is TGTGCCAGCAGCCCGGTCAGATTTGGCCCAGGAGGGGATACGCAGTATTTT.

Concerning this clone itself: The sample has other DNA sequences that encode this CDR3 too. The rearrangement joins TRBV27 to TRBJ2-3; TRBD2 matches 7 bases. Germline lookup yields CDR1 MNHEY and CDR2 SMNVEV (reference sequence). This CDR3 comprises 12 residues. Losses at the gene ends were 8 bases for V and 3 bases for J; bases not matched to a gene: 2. CDR3 bases: TGTGCCAGCCGGACTAGTACAGATACGCAGTATTTT. It encodes CASRTSTDTQYF.

This chain uses TRBV7-9 with TRBJ2-7; D not resolved. In germline, CDR1 is SEHNR, CDR2 FQNEAQ (reference sequence). The V gene lost 1 base and the J gene lost 4 bases, with 17 bases spanning the gap. The CDR3 totals 16 residues. CDR3 sequence reads: CASSLGEEAINYEQYF. The CDR3 region has the DNA TGTGCCAGCAGCTTAGGTGAGGAAGCGATTAATTACGAGCAGTACTTC.

This clone was observed a handful of times. The J gene is TRBJ2-1, the V gene TRBV19; maybe TRBD1 (5 bases). The CDR3 is 18 amino acids. Germline V gene sequence: CDR1 LNHDA, CDR2 SQIVND (reference sequence). V was clipped by 1 base and J by 1 base, with 17 bases between them. As DNA, the CDR3 is TGTGCCAGTAGTATAGCGCTGGTGGGGCCAGGTTCCTACAATGAGCAGTTCTTC. Protein sequence: CASSIALVGPGSYNEQFF.

This rearrangement joins TRBV5-6 to TRBJ2-5, with D tentatively TRBD2 (5 bases). The germline V and J ends were trimmed by 3 bases and 4 bases, with 16 bases remaining between them. The germline CDR1 and CDR2 sequences are SGHDT and YYEEEE. The CDR3 spans 15 residues. The CDR3 bases are TGTGCCAGCAGCTCTCGCGGAGGCACGGGAGAGACCCAGTACTTC. This codes for CASSSRGGTGETQYF.

This chain uses TRBV7-9 with TRBJ1-5; D not resolved. CDR1 and CDR2 from the germline V gene are SEHNR and FQNEAQ (reference sequence). The CDR3 runs to 13 residues. The V end was cut by 1 base, the J end by 7 bases, with 8 bases between. CDR3 bases: TGTGCCAGCAGCTTAGATTTGGAGCAGCCCCAGCATTTT. This gives the protein CASSLDLEQPQHF.

This chain links TRBV27 with TRBJ1-5, with D perhaps TRBD1 (6 bases). The CDR3 contains 14 residues. Trimming took off 5 bases at V and 3 bases at J, with 11 bases between the two ends. Germline CDR1 reads MNHEY; CDR2 reads SMNVEV (reference sequence). The CDR3 nucleotides are TGTGCCAGCAGTCACACAGGGCTCAATCAGCCCCAGCATTTT. It yields the protein CASSHTGLNQPQHF.

This rearrangement joins TRBV19 to TRBJ2-3; tentative D call: TRBD2 (7 bases). V lost 4 bases and J lost 5, with 13 bases in between. Germline V CDR1 and CDR2: LNHDA, SQIVND (reference sequence). The CDR3 runs 14 residues. The CDR3 here is CASSSWGGLDTQYF. The DNA for the CDR3 is TGTGCCAGTAGTAGTTGGGGGGGCCTAGATACGCAGTATTTT.

V is TRBV11-3 and J is TRBJ2-3; D gene uncertain. Germline values: CDR1 SGHNT, CDR2 YENEEA. The CDR3 spans 13 residues. Trimming shortened V by 5 bases and J by 4 bases, and 10 bases separated the two germline ends. CDR3 DNA: TGTGCCAGCAGCCTCTCTAGTGCAGATACGCAGTATTTT. It translates to CASSLSSADTQYF.

The V and J genes are TRBV7-2 and TRBJ2-1; 8 nucleotides align to TRBD1. The CDR3 runs to 15 residues. Germline values: CDR1 SGHTA, CDR2 FQGNSA. V shed 6 bases, J shed 7 bases, and the junction held 11 bases outside the gene matches. CDR3 bases: TGTGCCAGCAGGAATCCAGGGGGCGACATAAATGAGCAGTTCTTC. It specifies CASRNPGGDINEQFF.

This sequence joins TRBV7-9 and TRBJ1-4; D uncertain. CDR1 is SEHNR and CDR2 is FQNEAQ in the germline V gene (reference sequence). This CDR3 contains 11 residues. The V end lost 3 bases, the J end lost 8 bases, and 4 bases lay between the germline ends. The CDR3 sequence: CASSFSEKLFF. In DNA form, the CDR3 reads TGTGCCAGCAGCTTTAGCGAAAAACTGTTTTTT.

V is TRBV12-5 and J is TRBJ2-1, with 12 bases fitting TRBD2. Per the germline V gene, CDR1 is LGHNT and CDR2 is FRNRAP. Trimming cost V 0 bases and J 7 bases; bases outside gene matches: 4. The CDR3 runs to 16 residues. CDR3 bases: TGTGCTAGTGGTTTGGTTGCACTAGCGGGGGGAAATGAGCAGTTCTTC. It is translated as CASGLVALAGGNEQFF.

The rearrangement joins TRBV6-5 to TRBJ1-1; the D is unclear. This CDR3 spans 13 amino acids. Germline assignment: CDR1 MNHEY and CDR2 SVGAGI. Trimming pared 6 bases from V and 1 base from J, leaving 9 bases between. This CDR3 is CASRWEPNTEAFF. CDR3 coding DNA: TGTGCCAGCAGATGGGAGCCGAACACTGAAGCTTTCTTT.

V gene TRBV19 combines with J gene TRBJ1-5; D ambiguous. The CDR3 runs 14 residues. Germline CDR1 LNHDA, CDR2 SQIVND (reference sequence). Trimming pared 1 base from V and 6 bases from J, leaving 10 bases between. CDR3 nucleotides: TGTGCCAGTAGTATAGTTCCAGCGGGTCAGCCCCAGCATTTT. Translation gives CASSIVPAGQPQHF. Based on the CDR3 plus reference TRBV19 and TRBJ1-5, the full variable domain is DGGITQSPKYLFRKEGQNVTLSCEQNLNHDAMYWYRQDPGQGLRLIYYSQIVNDFQKGDIAEGYSVSREKKESFPLTVTSAQKNPTAFYLCASSIVPAGQPQHFGDGTRLSIL.

This clone was seen only a few times. The J gene is TRBJ2-1, the V gene TRBV19, with 7 bases aligning to TRBD1. With 5 bases clipped from V and 8 bases from J, the junction kept 6 bases outside the gene matches. Germline lookup yields CDR1 LNHDA and CDR2 SQIVND (reference sequence). The CDR3 consists of 13 residues. CDR3 nucleotides: TGTGCCAGTAGTCTAGGGGGCACGTATGAGCAGTTCTTC. Amino acids: CASSLGGTYEQFF.

J is TRBJ2-7 and V is TRBV7-2, with TRBD2 identical over 9 bases. Per germline, CDR1 SGHTA and CDR2 FQGNSA. With V trimmed by 2 bases and J by 2 bases, 4 bases remained unmatched. The CDR3 is made up of 15 amino acids. For the CDR3, the DNA is TGTGCCAGCAGCTTAATGGTAGCGGGGGCCTACGAGCAGTACTTC. This translates into CASSLMVAGAYEQYF.

This sequence joins TRBV28 and TRBJ2-1; 7 bases align to TRBD2. From germline, CDR1 is MDHEN and CDR2 SYDVKM. V lost 4 bases and J lost 0; bases outside the gene matches: 9. The CDR3 has 17 residues. The CDR3 sequence: CASSSQRGPSSYNEQFF. The DNA for the CDR3 is TGTGCCAGCAGTTCCCAGCGGGGACCGAGCTCCTACAATGAGCAGTTCTTC. Together with reference TRBV28 and TRBJ2-1, the CDR3 gives the full variable domain: DVKVTQSSRYLVKRTGEKVFLECVQDMDHENMFWYRQDPGLGLRLIYFSYDVKMKEKGDIPEGYSVSREKKERFSLILESASTNQTSMYLCASSSQRGPSSYNEQFFGPGTRLTVL.

The chain is built from TRBV7-2 and TRBJ1-5; D unresolved. Trimming shortened V by 7 bases and J by 0 bases, and 13 bases separated the two germline ends. The germline V gene encodes CDR1 SGHTA and CDR2 FQGNSA. The CDR3 is 15 residues long. The CDR3 nucleotides are TGTGCCAGCACCGAGACAAGCCATAGCAATCAGCCCCAGCATTTT. This translates into CASTETSHSNQPQHF. Filled out from reference TRBV7-2 and TRBJ1-5, the complete variable domain reads GAGVSQSPSNKVTEKGKDVELRCDPISGHTALYWYRQSLGQGLEFLIYFQGNSAPDKSGLPSDRFSAERTGGSVSTLTIQRTQQEDSAVYLCASTETSHSNQPQHFGDGTRLSIL.

The rearrangement links TRBV2 to TRBJ2-7, with D maybe TRBD1 (6 bases). CDR3 length equals 14 residues. The germline V gene has CDR1 SNHLY and CDR2 FYNNEI. Trimming shortened V by 5 bases and J by 2 bases, and 13 bases separated the two germline ends. CDR3 bases: TGTGCCAGCAGTACCGGGACATACACCTACGAGCAGTACTTC. This codes for CASSTGTYTYEQYF.

The rearrangement links TRBV7-2 to TRBJ2-5, with 7 positions matching TRBD1. Germline V lookup: CDR1 SGHTA, CDR2 FQGNSA. This CDR3 region has 13 residues. V lost 6 bases and J lost 5; bases outside the gene matches: 6. The CDR3 sequence: CASRKGAGETQYF. Here the CDR3 DNA reads TGTGCCAGCAGAAAGGGGGCTGGGGAGACCCAGTACTTC.

The CDR3 DNA reads as TGTGCCAGCAGCTTACCAGCGGGGCGCACAGATACGCAGTATTTT. It yields the protein CASSLPAGRTDTQYF. The chain employs TRBV5-4 and TRBJ2-3; TRBD2 aligns across 7 bases. The V segment lost 2 bases and the J segment 1 base; nucleotides outside the gene matches: 4. Germline lookup yields CDR1 SGHNT and CDR2 YYREEE (reference sequence). This CDR3 contains 15 residues.

This chain uses TRBV5-4 with TRBJ1-1; 12 bases agree with TRBD1. From germline, CDR1 is SGHNT and CDR2 YYREEE (reference sequence). The CDR3 is 16 amino acids. The V segment lost 3 bases and the J segment 5 bases; nucleotides outside the gene matches: 8. The CDR3 nucleotides read TGTGCCAGCAGCTGGGGCCGGGACAGGGGGCAAACTGAAGCTTTCTTT. This gives the protein CASSWGRDRGQTEAFF.

For the CDR3, the DNA is TGTGCCAGCAGCTTAGGTGGGGCGGGGAGCTCCTACAATGAGCAGTTCTTC. Translating it yields CASSLGGAGSSYNEQFF. This chain links TRBV7-2 with TRBJ2-1; D may be TRBD2 (6 bases). CDR3 length: 17 amino acids. CDR1 is SGHTA and CDR2 is FQGNSA in the germline V gene. Trimming cost V 1 base and J 0 bases, with 13 bases left between them.

The sample holds a few counts of this clone. This chain joins TRBV9 and TRBJ2-3; 11 nucleotides line up with TRBD2. Germline V gives CDR1 SGDLS, CDR2 YYNGEE. The J segment lost 5 bases and the V segment lost 7 bases, leaving 9 bases of the junction unmatched. The CDR3 loop spans 15 amino acids. The CDR3 reads CASCLAGGPGDTQYF. CDR3 DNA sequence: TGTGCCAGCTGTTTAGCGGGGGGGCCCGGAGATACGCAGTATTTT.

CDR3 sequence: CASSLAGYYEQYF. DNA of the CDR3: TGTGCCAGCAGCTTAGCCGGGTACTACGAGCAGTACTTC. The V call is TRBV7-6, the J call TRBJ2-7; D not certain. Per the germline V gene, CDR1 is SGHVS and CDR2 is FNYEAQ. The CDR3 is 13 residues long. Trimming took off 0 bases at V and 3 bases at J, with 6 bases between the two ends.

This clone was observed a single time. This chain connects TRBV5-1 to TRBJ2-7, with D perhaps TRBD1 (5 bases). Germline CDR1 SGHRS, CDR2 YFSETQ. The V and J ends lost 0 bases and 5 bases respectively, with 12 bases between them. The CDR3 covers 14 residues. CDR3 DNA sequence: TGCGCCAGCAGCTTGGGTCCAGGGTCGAACGAGCAGTACTTC. As protein: CASSLGPGSNEQYF.

This clone showed up just once. This specimen includes other DNA sequences encoding the same CDR3. This rearrangement joins TRBV5-8 to TRBJ2-4; D may be TRBD1 (5 bases). CDR3 length: 15 residues. Germline V gene lookup returns CDR1 SGHTS and CDR2 YDEGEE. Between the trimmed V and J ends, which lost 4 bases and 10 bases, there was a span of 21 bases. CDR3 coding DNA: TGTGCCAGCAGCCAGACTCGAGACTTGGGGCGGATTCAGTACTTC. Its protein product is CASSQTRDLGRIQYF.

This chain connects TRBV9 to TRBJ2-3; 11 bases are shared with TRBD2. V was clipped by 4 bases and J by 3 bases; unmatched bases: 7. The CDR3 length is 16 residues. Germline lookup yields CDR1 SGDLS and CDR2 YYNGEE. The CDR3 loop is CASSPYSGGATDTQYF. As DNA, the CDR3 is TGTGCCAGCAGCCCGTATAGCGGGGGGGCAACAGATACGCAGTATTTT. Drawing the rest from reference TRBV9 and TRBJ2-3, the complete variable domain is DSGVTQTPKHLITATGQRVTLRCSPRSGDLSVYWYQQSLDQGLQFLIQYYNGEERAKGNILERFSAQQFPDLHSELNLSSLELGDSALYFCASSPYSGGATDTQYFGPGTRLTVL.

The V and J genes are TRBV5-6 and TRBJ1-2; D gene ambiguous. The germline V gene encodes CDR1 SGHDT and CDR2 YYEEEE. The V and J ends lost 5 bases and 4 bases respectively, with 15 bases between them. This CDR3 is 14 amino acids long. CDR3 region: CASSRPPGRYGYTF. CDR3 in DNA: TGTGCCAGCAGTCGACCGCCGGGTCGCTATGGCTACACCTTC.